Each of the 28 T cell receptor beta chains below was sequenced from the same sample in a study of T cells after yellow fever vaccination (dated by TCRdb to between 2018 and 2020). Interpreted using the paper, the treatment or condition label stands for: live attenuated yellow fever vaccine strain. The library was made by 5' RACE. Data came from an Illumina HiSeq 2500. Clones were called with MiXCR by TCRdb after fastp trimmed the public reads at Q25, and only in-frame beta chains were retained. Merged by CDR3 protein, the rows form single entries marked with the most common genes and DNA. For this sample there are roughly 240,000 distinct CDR3 sequences; 5.5% to 8.5% appear just once. Of the sample, 1.1% falls within the top ten clones. The sequenced sample was CD4+ T cells sorted from PBMCs, obtained on the day of the yellow fever booster vaccination. These receptors all stem from a man aged 25 to 40 who received the YFV17D yellow fever vaccine.

This clonotype was recorded a few times. The chain links TRBV6-6 to TRBJ2-5; D perhaps matches TRBD2 (6 bases). CDR1 and CDR2 from the germline V gene are MNHNY and SVGAGI (reference sequence). The CDR3 is made up of 13 amino acids. Trimming cost V 7 bases and J 2 bases, with 11 bases left between them. CDR3 sequence: CASIKGGQETQYF. CDR3 nucleotides: TGTGCCAGCATCAAGGGAGGACAAGAGACCCAGTACTTC.

This clonotype was observed at least ten times. This rearrangement joins TRBV28 to TRBJ2-5, with 9 bases that match TRBD1. The CDR3 covers 15 residues. Per germline, CDR1 MDHEN and CDR2 SYDVKM. J lost 2 bases, V lost 6 bases, and 7 bases had no gene match. The DNA for the CDR3 is TGTGCCAGCAGGGAACAGGGGGCAAAACAAGAGACCCAGTACTTC. As protein: CASREQGAKQETQYF.

V usage is TRBV7-2 and J usage is TRBJ2-3; TRBD2 is a possible D gene (5 bases). From germline, CDR1 is SGHTA and CDR2 FQGNSA. The CDR3 covers 14 residues. Trimming cost V 1 base and J 2 bases, with 7 bases left between them. CDR3 coding DNA: TGTGCCAGCAGCTTAGTCGACTACACAGATACGCAGTATTTT. It yields the protein CASSLVDYTDTQYF.

The chain is built from TRBV20-1 and TRBJ1-2; possibly TRBD1 for D (6 bases). This CDR3 is 12 amino acids long. V was trimmed by 6 bases and J by 2 bases, leaving 10 bases between them. CDR1 is DFQATT, CDR2 SNEGSKA, per germline (reference sequence). CDR3 residues: CSAPGQNYGYTF. The CDR3 nucleotides read TGCAGTGCCCCCGGACAGAACTATGGCTACACCTTC.

This chain connects TRBV5-1 to TRBJ2-3; D remains ambiguous. The germline V and J ends were trimmed by 0 bases and 4 bases, with 12 bases remaining between them. CDR1 is SGHRS and CDR2 is YFSETQ in the germline V gene. The CDR3 consists of 15 residues. The CDR3 DNA reads as TGCGCCAGCAGCTTGGTGGTGGGTACGGCAGATACGCAGTATTTT. This sequence encodes CASSLVVGTADTQYF. Complete variable domain (other parts from reference TRBV5-1 and TRBJ2-3): KAGVTQTPRYLIKTRGQQVTLSCSPISGHRSVSWYQQTPGQGLQFLFEYFSETQRNKGNFPGRFSGRQFSNSRSEMNVSTLELGDSALYLCASSLVVGTADTQYFGPGTRLTVL.

This clonotype turned up a few times. This rearrangement joins TRBV11-2 to TRBJ2-2; maybe TRBD1 (6 bases). There are 17 residues in the CDR3. The V end lost 0 bases, the J end lost 5 bases, and 16 bases lay between the germline ends. Germline V lookup: CDR1 SGHAT, CDR2 FQNNGV. As DNA, the CDR3 is TGTGCCAGCAGCTTAGATCCACAGTCGAGGGGGACCGGGGAGCTGTTTTTT. Translating it yields CASSLDPQSRGTGELFF. Variable domain in full (rest from reference TRBV11-2 and TRBJ2-2): EAGVAQSPRYKIIEKRQSVAFWCNPISGHATLYWYQQILGQGPKLLIQFQNNGVVDDSQLPKDRFSAERLKGVDSTLKIQPAKLEDSAVYLCASSLDPQSRGTGELFFGEGSRLTVL.

This clonotype was seen repeatedly, ten times or more. The genes are TRBV5-5 and TRBJ2-7; 11 nucleotides line up with TRBD2. Losses at the gene ends were 3 bases for V and 3 bases for J; bases not matched to a gene: 14. Per the germline V gene, CDR1 is SGHKS and CDR2 is YYEKEE (reference sequence). The CDR3 is made up of 18 amino acids. CDR3 region: CASSWGTSGVPSSYEQYF. The CDR3, as DNA: TGTGCCAGCAGCTGGGGGACTAGCGGAGTACCGTCGAGCTACGAGCAGTACTTC.

The chain recombines TRBV7-8 with TRBJ2-7; 8 bases align to TRBD2. With 1 base clipped from V and 3 bases from J, the junction kept 5 bases outside the gene matches. Per the germline V gene, CDR1 is SGHVS and CDR2 is FQNEAQ. The CDR3 runs to 15 residues. This chain's CDR3 is CASSLELAVYYEQYF. DNA of the CDR3: TGTGCCAGCAGCTTAGAACTAGCGGTCTACTACGAGCAGTACTTC. The full variable domain, with the rest looked up from reference TRBV7-8 and TRBJ2-7, is GAGVSQSPRYKVAKRGQDVALRCDPISGHVSLFWYQQALGQGPEFLTYFQNEAQLDKSGLPSDRFFAERPEGSVSTLKIQRTQQEDSAVYLCASSLELAVYYEQYFGPGTRLTVT.

This clonotype was seen only a few times. The chain uses TRBV5-1 and TRBJ2-3, with 12 bases aligning to TRBD2. CDR1 SGHRS and CDR2 YFSETQ come from the germline V gene. The CDR3 runs 16 residues. The junction had 2 bases not matched to a gene; V was cut back by 0 bases and J by 3 bases. In DNA form, the CDR3 reads TGCGCCAGCAGCTTGGGACTAGCGGGAGAGACAGATACGCAGTATTTT. Translating it yields CASSLGLAGETDTQYF.

About this clonotype itself: The conserved closing phenylalanine or tryptophan is absent in this CDR3, likely reflecting a read error. The DNA is left out, because the CDR3 cannot be placed on it with certainty; the CDR3 is given as TCRdb lists it. The V gene is TRBV28, the J gene TRBJ2-7; the table's D call TRBD2 went unverified against the DNA. The CDR3 has 12 amino acids, counting both end residues. CDR1 is MDHEN, CDR2 SYDVKM, per germline. The CDR3 here is CASSFPLQDPRL.

In its sample, this clonotype was seen many times. V and J are TRBV5-6 and TRBJ2-5; 9 nucleotides align to TRBD2. Germline V gene lookup returns CDR1 SGHDT and CDR2 YYEEEE. The CDR3 consists of 16 residues. V shed 0 bases, J shed 2 bases, and the junction held 5 bases outside the gene matches. CDR3 DNA sequence: TGTGCCAGCAGCTTGGATAGTAGCGGGGGACAAGAGACCCAGTACTTC. It is translated as CASSLDSSGGQETQYF.

With respect to this clonotype: A clone one base away is much larger, so this may be a read error. The chain joins TRBV20-1 to TRBJ2-7; maybe TRBD2 (5 bases). V dropped 5 bases and J dropped 5 bases, with 22 bases sitting between them. The CDR3 runs 15 residues. CDR1 is DFQATT and CDR2 is SNEGSKA in the germline V gene (reference sequence). CDR3 region: CSADLTGFGLDEQYF. The CDR3 bases are TGCAGTGCTGACTTAACGGGGTTCGGCCTAGACGAGCAGTACTTC.

This sequence joins TRBV20-1 and TRBJ2-4, with D possibly TRBD2 on 5 matching bases. Germline V gives CDR1 DFQATT, CDR2 SNEGSKA (reference sequence). V lost 3 bases and J 2 bases, leaving 14 bases between the germline ends. This CDR3 has 15 amino acids. In nucleotides, the CDR3 is TGCAGTGCTAGCGCGGCAACTAGGCCCAAAAACATTCAGTACTTC. Encoded protein: CSASAATRPKNIQYF.

This clonotype was observed many times. The chain has TRBV20-1 and TRBJ2-3, with D perhaps TRBD2 (5 bases). There are 14 residues in the CDR3. V lost 1 base to trimming and J lost 4 bases, with 12 bases between them. Germline lookup yields CDR1 DFQATT and CDR2 SNEGSKA (reference sequence). CDR3 in DNA: TGCAGTGCTAGAGTGGGAGCCCCACCAGATACGCAGTATTTT. It codes for CSARVGAPPDTQYF.

This clonotype was seen ten or more times. The chain employs TRBV5-1 and TRBJ2-7, with 7 bases fitting TRBD2. The germline V gene encodes CDR1 SGHRS and CDR2 YFSETQ. Trimming removed 4 bases from V and 3 bases from J; junction bases left unmatched: 7. This CDR3 has 14 amino acids. CDR3: CASSLERDFYEQYF. The DNA for the CDR3 is TGCGCCAGCAGCCTCGAGCGGGATTTCTACGAGCAGTACTTC.

This clonotype has a count of ten or more. V gene TRBV9 combines with J gene TRBJ2-1, with TRBD1 as a possible D gene (6 bases). The CDR3 length is 15 residues. V lost 3 bases and J 6 bases, leaving 16 bases between the germline ends. Germline V gene lookup returns CDR1 SGDLS and CDR2 YYNGEE. The CDR3 sequence: CASSAKGEYFNEQFF. Here the CDR3 DNA reads TGTGCCAGCAGCGCGAAGGGGGAGTACTTCAATGAGCAGTTCTTC.

V gene TRBV5-4 combines with J gene TRBJ2-3; D is possibly TRBD1 or TRBD2 (5 bases each). The CDR3 spans 16 residues. The germline V gene encodes CDR1 SGHNT and CDR2 YYREEE (reference sequence). Deletions cut 4 bases from V and 4 bases from J, with 19 bases between. The CDR3 sequence: CASSPKAGQGPDTQYF. The CDR3 coding sequence is TGTGCCAGCAGCCCCAAAGCTGGGCAGGGACCAGATACGCAGTATTTT.

This clonotype was counted at least ten times. The gene calls are TRBV7-2 and TRBJ2-3; D is undetermined. V was cut by 2 bases and J by 5 bases, with 5 bases left in between. CDR3 length: 12 amino acids. Looked up from germline, CDR1 is SGHTA and CDR2 is FQGNSA. The CDR3 sequence: CASSLQEDTQYF. The CDR3 DNA reads as TGTGCCAGCAGCTTACAGGAAGATACGCAGTATTTT.

This clonotype has just a few counts. The chain carries TRBV6-2 or TRBV6-3 and TRBJ2-1, with 8 bases that match TRBD2. V dropped 6 bases and J dropped 0; count of bases not matched to a gene: 7. The CDR3 loop spans 16 amino acids. Looked up from germline, CDR1 is MNHEY and CDR2 is SVGEGT. The CDR3: CASSTWRGVSYNEQFF. The CDR3 bases are TGTGCCAGCAGCACATGGCGGGGGGTCTCCTACAATGAGCAGTTCTTC.

This chain joins TRBV3-1 and TRBJ2-4; D perhaps matches TRBD2 (5 bases). Trimming pared 0 bases from V and 0 bases from J, leaving 21 bases between. This CDR3 comprises 20 residues. Germline-derived CDR1 and CDR2 are LGHDT and YNNKEL (reference sequence). CDR3 sequence: CASSQDRDTSGWVAKNIQYF. Written as DNA, the CDR3 is TGTGCCAGCAGCCAAGATAGAGACACCTCGGGGTGGGTAGCCAAAAACATTCAGTACTTC.

The chain links TRBV27 to TRBJ2-7, with D possibly matching TRBD1 (5 bases). This CDR3 is 14 amino acids long. Looked up from germline, CDR1 is MNHEY and CDR2 is SMNVEV (reference sequence). Trimming took 5 bases from V and 4 from J, leaving 15 bases between them. This CDR3 reads CASSTLGHEYEQYF. The CDR3 nucleotides are TGTGCCAGCAGTACCCTCGGACACGAATACGAGCAGTACTTC.

This clonotype came up many times. The chain couples TRBV12-3 or TRBV12-4 to TRBJ2-3; the match to TRBD2 covers 8 bases. After removal of 5 bases from V and 3 bases from J, the junction contained 7 bases not matched to a gene. This CDR3 spans 15 amino acids. CDR3 bases: TGTGCCAGCAGTCCCGTTCGGGGGGGGACAGATACGCAGTATTTT. Protein: CASSPVRGGTDTQYF.

A few counts support this clonotype. This rearrangement joins TRBV20-1 to TRBJ2-1; D not resolved. Germline CDR1 is DFQATT and CDR2 is SNEGSKA (reference sequence). Trimming cost V 7 bases and J 4 bases, with 20 bases left between them. The CDR3 extends over 15 amino acids. Written as DNA, the CDR3 is TGCAGTGTTTCCGGGCGTTCACGAATATACAATGAGCAGTTCTTC. It encodes CSVSGRSRIYNEQFF.

This clonotype was detected only a few times. The chain links TRBV20-1 to TRBJ2-1, with D perhaps TRBD2 (5 bases). From germline, CDR1 is DFQATT and CDR2 SNEGSKA (reference sequence). V was pared by 4 bases and J by 1 base, with 11 bases between. The CDR3 covers 14 residues. DNA of the CDR3: TGCAGTGCTATCCACAGACTATCCTACAATGAGCAGTTCTTC. This codes for CSAIHRLSYNEQFF.

This chain links TRBV7-9 with TRBJ2-7; D unclear. The germline gives CDR1 SEHNR, CDR2 FQNEAQ (reference sequence). The length of the CDR3 is 13 residues. Trimming shortened V by 0 bases and J by 6 bases, and 9 bases separated the two germline ends. The CDR3 sequence is CASSLAHRVEQYF. DNA for the CDR3: TGTGCCAGCAGCTTAGCGCACCGGGTCGAGCAGTACTTC.

This clonotype was counted ten times or more. J is TRBJ2-5 and V is TRBV12-5; weak D call: TRBD1 (6 bases). The CDR3 extends over 12 amino acids. Trimming took 6 bases from V and 5 from J, leaving 10 bases between them. Germline CDR1 reads LGHNT; CDR2 reads FRNRAP. For the CDR3, the DNA is TGTGCTAGTGGACACAGGGAGGAGACCCAGTACTTC. Translation gives CASGHREETQYF.

As to this clonotype: One end of the junction varies from germline; a read error may be responsible. The J gene is TRBJ2-2, the V gene TRBV20-1; a weak D match, TRBD2 (5 bases). This CDR3 comprises 16 residues. Per germline, CDR1 DFQATT and CDR2 SNEGSKA (reference sequence). The CDR3 loop reads CCARTLRRAGTGELFF. CDR3 nucleotides: TGCTGTGCTAGAACGCTGCGAAGGGCGGGCACCGGGGAGCTGTTTTTT.

In this sample, this clonotype turned up many times. The V call is TRBV3-1, the J call TRBJ2-2; D remains ambiguous. CDR1 and CDR2 from the germline V gene are LGHDT and YNNKEL (reference sequence). V was shortened by 1 base and J by 7 bases, with 7 bases between the two germline ends. The CDR3 contains 13 residues. The CDR3 coding sequence is TGTGCCAGCAGCCAAGGGTATAGCGGGGAGCTGTTTTTT. Amino acids: CASSQGYSGELFF.